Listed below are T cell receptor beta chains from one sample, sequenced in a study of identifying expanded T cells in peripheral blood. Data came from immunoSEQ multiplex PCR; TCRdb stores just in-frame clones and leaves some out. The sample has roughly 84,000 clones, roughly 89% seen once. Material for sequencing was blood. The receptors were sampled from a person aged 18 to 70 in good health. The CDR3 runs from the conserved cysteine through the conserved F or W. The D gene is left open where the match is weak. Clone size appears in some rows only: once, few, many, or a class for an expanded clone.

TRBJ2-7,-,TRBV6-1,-,CASNSYEQYF,TGTGCCAGCAACTCCTACGAGCAGTACTTC
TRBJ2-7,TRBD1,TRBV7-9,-,CASSSYDRGSEQYF,TGTGCCAGCAGCTCGTACGACAGGGGAAGCGAGCAGTACTTC
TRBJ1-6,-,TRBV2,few,CASRGLVSSPLHF,TGTGCCAGCAGGGGTTTGGTGAGTTCACCCCTCCACTTT
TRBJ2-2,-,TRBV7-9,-,CASSLALTGNTGELFF,TGTGCCAGCAGCTTAGCCCTCACAGGGAACACCGGGGAGCTGTTTTTT
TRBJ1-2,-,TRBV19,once,CASSAGRGYGYTF,TGTGCCAGTTCCGCCGGGAGAGGCTATGGCTACACCTTC
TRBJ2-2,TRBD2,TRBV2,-,CASSLTSGGEYTGELFF,TGTGCCAGCAGCTTGACTAGCGGGGGGGAGTACACCGGGGAGCTGTTTTTT
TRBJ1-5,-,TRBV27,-,CASSFGVNQPQHF,TGTGCCAGCAGTTTTGGGGTGAATCAGCCCCAGCATTTT
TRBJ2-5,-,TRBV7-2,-,CASRPGTVEETQYF,TGTGCCAGCCGACCCGGGACGGTTGAAGAGACCCAGTACTTC
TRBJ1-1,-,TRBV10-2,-,CASSELYSTEAFF,TGCGCCAGCAGTGAGCTTTACAGCACTGAAGCTTTCTTT
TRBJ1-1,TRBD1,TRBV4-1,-,CASSQGGDRGMLGTEAFF,TGCGCCAGCAGCCAAGGCGGGGACAGGGGCATGTTGGGCACTGAAGCTTTCTTT
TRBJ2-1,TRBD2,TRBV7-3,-,CASSLGVGLAGAGEQFF,TGTGCCAGCAGCTTAGGGGTGGGACTAGCGGGAGCAGGAGAGCAGTTCTTC
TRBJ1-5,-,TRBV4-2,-,CASSQEWTSNQPQHF,TGTGCCAGCAGCCAAGAATGGACTAGCAATCAGCCCCAGCATTTT
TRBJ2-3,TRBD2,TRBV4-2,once,CASSQSVAGAADTQYF,TGTGCCAGCAGCCAGAGTGTAGCGGGAGCTGCAGATACGCAGTATTTT
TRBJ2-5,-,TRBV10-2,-,CASKRGQQETQYF,TGCGCCAGCAAGCGGGGACAGCAAGAGACCCAGTACTTC
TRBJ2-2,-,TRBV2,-,CASSEKWVGLPRANTGELFF,TGTGCCAGCAGTGAAAAGTGGGTAGGGCTACCTCGCGCGAACACCGGGGAGCTGTTTTTT